Below are 20 T cell receptor beta chains sequenced from a single sample in a study of CD8+ T cells in alopecia areata. The treatment: oral pan-JAK inhibitor, 5-10 mg twice daily. Sequencing relied on a cDNA template that was reverse transcribed from extracted RNA. The table came from immunoSEQ multiplex PCR; TCRdb's copy has only in-frame clones and leaves some out. The sample gives approximately 280,000 clones, about three fifths of which show up once; roughly 1.8% is in the top ten. The sample here was CD4+ T cells sorted from blood, taken at week 24, from a patient treated with tofacitinib. The receptors here all came from a human donor with alopecia areata.

The chain carries TRBV29-1 and TRBJ2-3; tentative D call: TRBD2 (6 bases). The ends were cut back, 8 bases at V and 1 base at J, with 16 bases in the middle. There are 14 residues in the CDR3. The germline gives CDR1 SQVTM, CDR2 ANQGSEA. In DNA, the CDR3 is TGCAGCTGGAGGGCACTACTGGGCACAGATACGCAGTATTTT. It translates to CSWRALLGTDTQYF.

The chain links TRBV29-1 to TRBJ2-5, with D possibly called TRBD1 or TRBD2 (5 bases each). This CDR3 is built from 15 residues. Trimming left V 4 bases short and J 5 bases short, with 20 bases between. Germline CDR1 reads SQVTM; CDR2 reads ANQGSEA. The CDR3 loop is CSVGDGSQRRETQYF. CDR3 DNA sequence: TGCAGCGTTGGGGACGGATCTCAAAGAAGGGAGACCCAGTACTTC.

This clone was picked up a small number of times. CDR3 sequence reads: CASRRVNQPQHF. The CDR3 region has the DNA TGTGCCAGCAGGCGGGTGAATCAGCCCCAGCATTTT. The chain joins TRBV2 to TRBJ1-5; D ambiguous. V was cut by 6 bases and J by 4 bases, with 7 bases left in between. Germline assignment: CDR1 SNHLY and CDR2 FYNNEI. This CDR3 comprises 12 residues. Full variable domain (outside the CDR3, taken from reference TRBV2 and TRBJ1-5): EPEVTQTPSHQVTQMGQEVILRCVPISNHLYFYWYRQILGQKVEFLVSFYNNEISEKSEIFDDQFSVERPDGSNFTLKIRSTKLEDSAMYFCASRRVNQPQHFGDGTRLSIL.

The chain couples TRBV5-6 to TRBJ1-1, with D perhaps TRBD1 (5 bases). The CDR3 is 15 residues long. V shed 0 bases and J shed 6 bases, with 15 bases lying between them. Germline V gene sequence: CDR1 SGHDT, CDR2 YYEEEE. This CDR3 reads CASSLATGTGAEAFF. In DNA form, the CDR3 reads TGTGCCAGCAGCTTGGCCACGGGAACAGGCGCTGAAGCTTTCTTT.

CDR3 loop: CASDSGTGELFF. CDR3 coding DNA: TGTGCCAGCGACTCTGGGACCGGGGAGCTGTTTTTT. V and J are TRBV7-2 and TRBJ2-2; D gene uncertain. Trimming left V 8 bases short and J 5 bases short, with 9 bases between. The CDR3 extends over 12 amino acids. The germline V gene encodes CDR1 SGHTA and CDR2 FQGNSA.

This clone was observed a few times. V usage is TRBV14 and J usage is TRBJ1-2, with a tentative D call TRBD1 (5 bases). Trimming cost V 0 bases and J 5 bases, with 7 bases left between them. CDR1 and CDR2 from the germline V gene are SGHDN and FVKESK. CDR3 length: 13 residues. The CDR3: CASSQDRTYGYTF. CDR3 in DNA: TGTGCCAGCAGCCAAGATCGGACATATGGCTACACCTTC.

This rearrangement joins TRBV20-1 to TRBJ2-1, with a weak D call TRBD2 (5 bases). Per germline, CDR1 DFQATT and CDR2 SNEGSKA (reference sequence). This CDR3 is built from 11 residues. V shed 6 bases and J shed 5 bases, with 8 bases lying between them. Written as DNA, the CDR3 is TGCAGTGCCTATAGCGACAATGAGCAGTTCTTC. Translating it yields CSAYSDNEQFF.

V gene TRBV5-1 combines with J gene TRBJ2-3, with 10 positions matching TRBD2. The CDR3 has 15 amino acids. Germline CDR1 and CDR2: SGHRS and YFSETQ. With V trimmed by 4 bases and J by 3 bases, 5 bases remained unmatched. The CDR3, as DNA: TGCGCCAGCAGCCAAGCGGGGGGGCCGACAGATACGCAGTATTTT. It specifies CASSQAGGPTDTQYF.

The CDR3 spells CSAAGTGEQFF. CDR3 DNA sequence: TGCAGTGCAGCGGGGACAGGAGAGCAGTTCTTC. The V call is TRBV20-1, the J call TRBJ2-1; the D gene is possibly TRBD1 (8 bases). The CDR3 totals 11 residues. The ends were cut back, 6 bases at V and 10 bases at J, with 13 bases in the middle. Germline CDR1 and CDR2: DFQATT and SNEGSKA (reference sequence).

This clone was seen many times. The chain carries TRBV27 and TRBJ1-2, with TRBD1 matching 8 bases. In germline, CDR1 is MNHEY, CDR2 SMNVEV (reference sequence). The junction had 4 bases not matched to a gene; V was cut back by 5 bases and J by 2 bases. The CDR3 contains 14 residues. CDR3 sequence reads: CASSTRQGNYGYTF. CDR3 nucleotide sequence: TGTGCCAGCAGTACCCGACAGGGGAACTATGGCTACACCTTC.

The chain recombines TRBV18 with TRBJ1-3; the match to TRBD1 covers 8 bases. The CDR3 is 17 amino acids. With 5 bases clipped from V and 0 bases from J, the junction kept 9 bases outside the gene matches. Germline V gene sequence: CDR1 KGHSH, CDR2 LQKENI. As DNA, the CDR3 is TGTGCCAGCTCATATTCGACAGGGGAAGGCTCTGGAAACACCATATATTTT. Protein sequence: CASSYSTGEGSGNTIYF. The complete variable domain, with remaining parts taken from reference TRBV18 and TRBJ1-3, reads NAGVMQNPRHLVRRRGQEARLRCSPMKGHSHVYWYRQLPEEGLKFMVYLQKENIIDESGMPKERFSAEFPKEGPSILRIQQVVRGDSAAYFCASSYSTGEGSGNTIYFGEGSWLTVV.

The J gene is TRBJ2-1, the V gene TRBV11-2, with TRBD2 matching over 9 bases. The CDR3 length is 15 residues. Trimming took 3 bases from V and 5 from J; bases not matched to a gene: 5. Germline CDR1 and CDR2: SGHAT and FQNNGV. The CDR3 DNA reads as TGTGCCAGCAGCTTGACCGGGACTAGCAACAATGAGCAGTTCTTC. The encoded protein is CASSLTGTSNNEQFF.

The chain couples TRBV30 to TRBJ2-3; TRBD2 matches 10 bases. The V segment lost 0 bases and the J segment 2 bases; nucleotides outside the gene matches: 8. Per germline, CDR1 GTSNPN and CDR2 SVGIG (reference sequence). The CDR3 is 17 residues long. CDR3: CAWSVLWTSGYTDTQYF. In DNA, the CDR3 is TGTGCCTGGAGTGTCTTGTGGACTAGCGGCTACACAGATACGCAGTATTTT.

In this sample, this clone turned up once. The chain couples TRBV25-1 to TRBJ2-3; the D is unclear. The CDR3 totals 12 residues. Trimming shortened V by 1 base and J by 8 bases, and 7 bases separated the two germline ends. Germline V gene lookup returns CDR1 MGHDK and CDR2 SYGVNS. CDR3 region: CASSESTSTQYF. DNA of the CDR3: TGTGCCAGCAGTGAATCCACGTCTACGCAGTATTTT.

The CDR3: CASSLVGRQSAAFF. The CDR3 DNA sequence: TGTGCCAGCAGCTTAGTGGGGCGGCAGTCAGCGGCTTTCTTT. The rearrangement uses TRBV7-2 and TRBJ1-1; perhaps TRBD1 as D (5 bases). Germline values: CDR1 SGHTA, CDR2 FQGNSA. The CDR3 contains 14 residues. The V end was cut by 1 base, the J end by 11 bases, with 17 bases between.

This CDR3 is CASSLMGTTGELFF. CDR3 DNA sequence: TGTGCCAGCAGCTTAATGGGAACCACCGGGGAGCTGTTTTTT. V and J are TRBV7-2 and TRBJ2-2; D ambiguous. This CDR3 contains 14 residues. The germline V gene has CDR1 SGHTA and CDR2 FQGNSA. V was clipped by 2 bases and J by 4 bases, with 8 bases between them.

CDR3 residues: CASSESGVRPYEQYF. The CDR3 DNA reads as TGTGCCAGCAGTGAATCAGGTGTTAGGCCCTACGAGCAGTACTTC. This rearrangement joins TRBV25-1 to TRBJ2-7; D unresolved. Germline loops: CDR1 MGHDK, CDR2 SYGVNS. CDR3 length: 15 amino acids. Trimming removed 1 base at V and 2 bases at J, with 12 bases between.

The chain has TRBV5-1 and TRBJ2-2, with D unresolved. With 4 bases removed from V and 4 bases from J, the gap between germline ends came to 11 bases. Germline CDR1 and CDR2: SGHRS and YFSETQ. This CDR3 is built from 14 residues. The CDR3 nucleotides are TGCGCCAGCAGCCCCCGGGCCGCCACCGGGGAGCTGTTTTTT. This sequence encodes CASSPRAATGELFF.

The DNA for the CDR3 is TGCGCCAGCAGCTTGGACAGGGGAATTGAAGCTTTCTTT. It specifies CASSLDRGIEAFF. This rearrangement joins TRBV5-1 to TRBJ1-1; 7 nucleotides agree with TRBD1. The CDR3 covers 13 residues. Germline CDR1 SGHRS, CDR2 YFSETQ. J lost 7 bases, V lost 0 bases, and 3 bases had no gene match. The variable domain in full, with the rest retrieved from reference TRBV5-1 and TRBJ1-1, is KAGVTQTPRYLIKTRGQQVTLSCSPISGHRSVSWYQQTPGQGLQFLFEYFSETQRNKGNFPGRFSGRQFSNSRSEMNVSTLELGDSALYLCASSLDRGIEAFFGQGTRLTVV.

This clone has at least ten counts. This rearrangement joins TRBV5-1 to TRBJ2-3, with D hard to call. This CDR3 contains 13 residues. The V end was cut by 0 bases, the J end by 6 bases, with 8 bases between. From germline, CDR1 is SGHRS and CDR2 YFSETQ. For the CDR3, the DNA is TGCGCCAGCAGCTTGGCCCTGTCTGATACGCAGTATTTT. Translation: CASSLALSDTQYF. Looking up the rest from reference TRBV5-1 and TRBJ2-3 gives the full variable domain: KAGVTQTPRYLIKTRGQQVTLSCSPISGHRSVSWYQQTPGQGLQFLFEYFSETQRNKGNFPGRFSGRQFSNSRSEMNVSTLELGDSALYLCASSLALSDTQYFGPGTRLTVL.